This T cell receptor beta chain derives from a study of siplizumab effects on memory and regulatory T cells. Of note for this clone: Antigen specificity is unknown.

Per-sample assaying covered 95,000 to 100,000 TCR templates. The protocol was immunoSEQ multiplex PCR, while the TCRdb copy is restricted to in-frame clones and leaves out a portion. Found here are 100,000 or so clones, about 93% of them singletons; the top ten hold approximately 1.2%. General study results and limits: The study did not confirm that proliferating Tregs from siplizumab cultures were suppressive. Of the alloreactive clones, only a minor fraction mapped to unstimulated subsets. Contribution to the alloresponse seemed major for naive T cells, which also seemed more diverse than memory cells.

CDR1 MNHEY and CDR2 SMNVEV come from the germline V gene (reference sequence). The CDR3 sequence is 13 residues long. Trimming took 5 bases from V and 1 from J, leaving 9 bases between them. The receptor was isolated from a human donor in good health. The rearrangement uses TRBV27 and TRBJ2-7; no reliable D call. The sequenced material came from non-Treg CD4+ T cells sorted from blood. The CDR3 here is CASSKDGSYEQYF. DNA of the CDR3: TGTGCCAGCAGTAAAGATGGGTCCTACGAGCAGTACTTC.